This T cell receptor beta chain was retrieved from a study of cytomegalovirus exposure and HLA in healthy donors. Use of 60 Vbeta and 13 Jbeta primers characterized the PCR. In the source study's methods: The authors later counted tens of millions of unique TCR beta chains, some 12 million of them shared. Profiled with immunoSEQ multiplex PCR; TCRdb holds only in-frame clones, not every one. V, J and clone size are those of that table, while D and trimming were read from the DNA. The sample consists of 150,000 to 200,000 clones, just over 70% of them appearing once. Study conclusions and caveats: Rarity held for most TCR sequences, but there were some public TCRs that occurred in many donors.

Per germline, CDR1 MNHNS and CDR2 SASEGT. Deletions cut 6 bases from V and 5 bases from J, with 10 bases between. The CDR3 extends over 12 amino acids. For this clone: Its antigen is unidentified.

This rearrangement joins TRBV6-1 to TRBJ2-5, with TRBD1 as a possible D gene (6 bases). The TCR sequence derives from a man aged 18 to 30 in good health and CMV-seropositive. The sample taken for sequencing was PBMCs. CDR3 DNA sequence: TGTGCCAGCAGACAGGGTGTTGAGACCCAGTACTTC. Translation gives CASRQGVETQYF.